What follows is one TCR beta chain and its context. The V gene's germline CDR1 is SGHTS and CDR2 YDEGEE. The germline V and J ends were trimmed by 1 base and 5 bases, with 10 bases remaining between them. The CDR3 sequence is 13 residues long. This entry is derived from a study of T cells in Graves' hyperthyroidism and ophthalmopathy. Amplification yielded TCR beta CDR3 regions, with RNA transcripts as the source. The HTBI primer set served for first-round RT-PCR of the TCR CDR3. TCRdb called the multiplex PCR reads again in MiXCR, with one record for every CDR3 protein. The sample includes 250,000 to 400,000 distinct CDR3 sequences, roughly an eighth of them seen just once.

The receptor was derived from a woman in her forties with Graves' ophthalmopathy. The V gene is TRBV5-8, the J gene TRBJ2-7; tentatively, D is TRBD2 (6 bases). The material sequenced was blood. CDR3 coding DNA: TGTGCCAGCAGCTTGTGGAGGGTCGACGAGCAGTACTTC. Protein: CASSLWRVDEQYF. Using reference TRBV5-8 and TRBJ2-7 for the parts outside the CDR3, the full variable domain is EAGVTQSPTHLIKTRGQQATLRCSPISGHTSVYWYQQALGLGLQFLLWYDEGEERNRGNFPPRFSGRQFPNYSSELNVNALELEDSALYLCASSLWRVDEQYFGPGTRLTVT.